This T cell receptor (beta chain) originates from a study of T cells in localized non-small cell lung cancer. Findings of the study overall: Investigators sequenced only a single tumor region, leaving heterogeneity possible. Compared with tumor, uninvolved adjacent lung displayed greater T cell clonality, ranking highest overall.

Assay: immunoSEQ multiplex PCR; the TCRdb copy retains only in-frame clones and omits some. The repertoire holds over 25,000 clones, with about 90% as singletons. Regarding this clone: Its antigen is currently unknown.

This receptor was obtained from a woman aged 35-75 years with stage I lung adenocarcinoma. Source: peripheral blood, taken before any cancer treatment.

CDR3 sequence (DNA): TGCACCAGCAGCCAATCCGTGTTAGCGGGAGCGGGGTACGAGCAGTACTTC. Protein: CTSSQSVLAGAGYEQYF. This chain uses TRBV1 with TRBJ2-7; the table names TRBD2, a call not compared with the DNA. TRBV1 is a pseudogene segment. CDR3 length: 17 amino acids.